Each of the 17 T cell receptor beta chains below was sequenced from the same sample in a study of Tregs in tolerant kidney transplant recipients. Clones were read by immunoSEQ multiplex PCR, and TCRdb kept only the in-frame ones, dropping some. Here the sample spans 50,000 or so clones, about 90% being singletons. The sample consisted of Tregs from blood. The receptors stem from a human donor in good health.

The rearrangement joins TRBV5-4 to TRBJ1-2; 7 nucleotides align to TRBD1. The V segment lost 2 bases and the J segment 6 bases; nucleotides outside the gene matches: 4. The CDR3 runs 13 residues. CDR1 is SGHNT and CDR2 is YYREEE in the germline V gene (reference sequence). The CDR3 is CASSFQGGHGYTF. CDR3 nucleotides: TGTGCCAGCAGCTTCCAGGGGGGACATGGCTACACCTTC.

This chain joins TRBV7-6 and TRBJ2-1; the D is unclear. Germline-derived CDR1 and CDR2 are SGHVS and FNYEAQ. V was trimmed by 4 bases and J by 0 bases, leaving 13 bases between them. CDR3 size: 16 residues. For the CDR3, the DNA is TGTGCCAGCAGCTCCATCGGTTCCAGCTCCTACAATGAGCAGTTCTTC. Its protein product is CASSSIGSSSYNEQFF.

The V gene is TRBV18, the J gene TRBJ2-3; unclear D gene. From germline, CDR1 is KGHSH and CDR2 LQKENI. The CDR3 totals 15 residues. V lost 2 bases and J 5 bases, leaving 14 bases between the germline ends. For the CDR3, the DNA is TGTGCCAGCTCACCAGGGCTAATACGGCAAGATACGCAGTATTTT. Amino acid sequence: CASSPGLIRQDTQYF. The full variable domain, completed using reference TRBV18 and TRBJ2-3, is NAGVMQNPRHLVRRRGQEARLRCSPMKGHSHVYWYRQLPEEGLKFMVYLQKENIIDESGMPKERFSAEFPKEGPSILRIQQVVRGDSAAYFCASSPGLIRQDTQYFGPGTRLTVL.

A note on this clone: Sequence at one end of the junction differs from germline and may be a read error. In the same sample, other DNA sequences code for this CDR3. V and J are TRBV10-3 and TRBJ1-3; 9 bases match TRBD1. Germline V CDR1 and CDR2: ENHRY, SYGVKD. The CDR3 loop spans 14 amino acids. CDR3: CASRGTGIRNTIYF. CDR3 bases: TGCGCCTCCCGAGGGACAGGGATAAGAAACACCATATATTTT.

CDR3 nucleotides: TGTGCCAGCAGCCCGTCCCGGCGGGGACCGAAAGGGGATACGCAGTATTTT. Translating gives CASSPSRRGPKGDTQYF. The genes are TRBV14 and TRBJ2-3; possibly TRBD2 for D (6 bases). In germline, CDR1 is SGHDN, CDR2 FVKESK. The V end lost 4 bases, the J end lost 6 bases, and 23 bases lay between the germline ends. The CDR3 is 17 amino acids.

The V and J genes are TRBV7-9 and TRBJ1-2; D remains unclear. Germline V gene data show CDR1 as SEHNR and CDR2 as FQNEAQ (reference sequence). V was cut by 2 bases and J by 1 base, with 14 bases left in between. This CDR3 spans 16 amino acids. In nucleotides, the CDR3 is TGTGCCAGCAGCTTACCCGCCTTGGACGGTAACTATGGCTACACCTTC. This sequence encodes CASSLPALDGNYGYTF.

The J gene is TRBJ1-2, the V gene TRBV10-2; D unresolved. Trimming removed 3 bases from V and 2 bases from J, with 4 bases in between. This CDR3 region has 12 residues. The V gene's germline CDR1 is WSHSY and CDR2 SAAADI. Written as DNA, the CDR3 is TGCGCCAGCAGTGATCAGAACTATGGCTACACCTTC. Residues: CASSDQNYGYTF.

The rearrangement joins TRBV9 to TRBJ1-1, with a tentative D call TRBD1 (5 bases). Per germline, CDR1 SGDLS and CDR2 YYNGEE. Trimming cost V 2 bases and J 6 bases, with 11 bases left between them. The CDR3 extends over 13 amino acids. CDR3 coding DNA: TGTGCCAGCAGCGTCGAGGGGTTTTCTGAAGCTTTCTTT. It codes for CASSVEGFSEAFF.

The DNA for the CDR3 is TGTGCCAGCAGCTTACAGGGACAACTCCCAGTCGGGGAGCTGTTTTTT. This codes for CASSLQGQLPVGELFF. The V and J genes are TRBV11-2 and TRBJ2-2, with D perhaps TRBD1 (6 bases). V was pared by 2 bases and J by 7 bases, with 17 bases between. This CDR3 spans 16 amino acids. CDR1 and CDR2 from the germline V gene are SGHAT and FQNNGV.

This clone appeared once. The chain is built from TRBV5-1 and TRBJ2-5, with TRBD2 as a possible D gene (5 bases). The J call could be wrong; TRBJ2-7 is a better fit for the DNA end. Germline V gives CDR1 SGHRS, CDR2 YFSETQ. The CDR3 loop spans 15 amino acids. CDR3 nucleotide sequence: TGCGCCAGCAGCTCGGGAACGGAATCCACCCTCGAGCAGTACTTC. This sequence encodes CASSSGTESTLEQYF.

This rearrangement joins TRBV7-9 to TRBJ2-2; the D gene is possibly TRBD1 (6 bases). Germline lookup yields CDR1 SEHNR and CDR2 FQNEAQ (reference sequence). There are 14 residues in the CDR3. The ends were cut back, 5 bases at V and 6 bases at J, with 13 bases in the middle. The CDR3 region has the DNA TGTGCCAGCAGCCGGAGGTGGGGGCCCGGGGAGCTGTTTTTT. Translating gives CASSRRWGPGELFF.

This clone has just a few counts. The chain carries TRBV11-3 and TRBJ2-1; a weak D match, TRBD2 (6 bases). The CDR3 is 17 amino acids. The V end was cut by 0 bases, the J end by 4 bases, with 16 bases between. Germline V lookup: CDR1 SGHNT, CDR2 YENEEA. The CDR3, as DNA: TGTGCCAGCAGCTTAGATCGGATAGGGGCGGGATACAATGAGCAGTTCTTC. Translating it yields CASSLDRIGAGYNEQFF.

The chain recombines TRBV5-1 with TRBJ2-3; 10 bases fit TRBD1. The CDR3 contains 17 residues. V was clipped by 4 bases and J by 3 bases; unmatched bases: 11. Germline CDR1 and CDR2: SGHRS and YFSETQ. For the CDR3, the DNA is TGCGCCAGCAGCCCCTTAAACGGACAGGGGGGTACAGATACGCAGTATTTT. This sequence encodes CASSPLNGQGGTDTQYF. The full variable domain, with the rest looked up from reference TRBV5-1 and TRBJ2-3, is KAGVTQTPRYLIKTRGQQVTLSCSPISGHRSVSWYQQTPGQGLQFLFEYFSETQRNKGNFPGRFSGRQFSNSRSEMNVSTLELGDSALYLCASSPLNGQGGTDTQYFGPGTRLTVL.

The chain uses TRBV2 and TRBJ2-5; TRBD2 matches at 11 bases. The CDR3 loop spans 15 amino acids. J was trimmed by 4 bases and V by 6 bases; bases with no gene match: 7. The V gene's germline CDR1 is SNHLY and CDR2 FYNNEI. CDR3 sequence: CASSGGLAGRETQYF. CDR3 nucleotide sequence: TGTGCCAGCAGCGGAGGACTAGCGGGCCGAGAGACCCAGTACTTC.

The table lists this clone with a count of one. V and J are TRBV2 and TRBJ2-7; possible D gene TRBD2, 6 bases. The ends were cut back, 5 bases at V and 8 bases at J, with 13 bases in the middle. Germline V gene sequence: CDR1 SNHLY, CDR2 FYNNEI. The CDR3 runs 12 residues. The CDR3 DNA reads as TGTGCCAGCAGTAGACTAGGGGAGAAGCAGTACTTC. It is translated as CASSRLGEKQYF.

This clone has only one observation. The CDR3 loop reads CASSAGGVANQPQHF. The CDR3 region has the DNA TGTGCCAGCAGCGCCGGAGGGGTAGCCAATCAGCCCCAGCATTTT. The rearrangement links TRBV9 to TRBJ1-5; tentative D call: TRBD1 (5 bases). The CDR3 runs 15 residues. The V gene's germline CDR1 is SGDLS and CDR2 YYNGEE. V dropped 3 bases and J dropped 3 bases, with 13 bases sitting between them.

Comments on this clone: Other DNA sequences in the same sample also yield this CDR3. The chain links TRBV18 to TRBJ1-4; D gene unclear. The CDR3 totals 13 residues. CDR1 is KGHSH, CDR2 LQKENI, per germline. V lost 2 bases, J lost 5 bases, and 6 bases lay in between. In nucleotides, the CDR3 is TGTGCCAGCTCACCAGGGCTGAATGAAAAACTGTTTTTT. Translated: CASSPGLNEKLFF.